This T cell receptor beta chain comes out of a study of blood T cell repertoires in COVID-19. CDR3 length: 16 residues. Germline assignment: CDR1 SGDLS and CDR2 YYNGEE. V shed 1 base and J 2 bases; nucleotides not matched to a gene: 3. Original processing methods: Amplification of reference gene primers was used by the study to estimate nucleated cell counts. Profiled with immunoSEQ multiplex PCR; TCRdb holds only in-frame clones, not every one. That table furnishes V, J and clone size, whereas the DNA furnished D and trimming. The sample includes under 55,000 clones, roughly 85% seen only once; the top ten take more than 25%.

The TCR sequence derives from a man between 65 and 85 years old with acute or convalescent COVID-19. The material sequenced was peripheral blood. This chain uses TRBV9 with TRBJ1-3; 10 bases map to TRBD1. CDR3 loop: CASSVQGQGAGNTIYF. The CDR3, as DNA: TGTGCCAGCAGCGTACAAGGACAGGGGGCTGGAAACACCATATATTTT.